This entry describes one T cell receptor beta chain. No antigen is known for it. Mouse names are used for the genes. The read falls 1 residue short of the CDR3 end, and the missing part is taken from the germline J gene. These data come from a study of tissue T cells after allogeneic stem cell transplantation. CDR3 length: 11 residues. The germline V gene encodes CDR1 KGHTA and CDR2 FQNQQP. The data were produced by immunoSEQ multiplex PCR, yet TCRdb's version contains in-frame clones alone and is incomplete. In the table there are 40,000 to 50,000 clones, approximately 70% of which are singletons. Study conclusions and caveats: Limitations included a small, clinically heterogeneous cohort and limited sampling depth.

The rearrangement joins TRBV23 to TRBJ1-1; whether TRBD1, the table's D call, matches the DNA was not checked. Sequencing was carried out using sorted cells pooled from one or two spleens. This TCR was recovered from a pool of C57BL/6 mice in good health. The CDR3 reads CSSRQNTEVFF. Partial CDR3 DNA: TGCTCCAGCAGACAAAACACAGAAGTCTTC.